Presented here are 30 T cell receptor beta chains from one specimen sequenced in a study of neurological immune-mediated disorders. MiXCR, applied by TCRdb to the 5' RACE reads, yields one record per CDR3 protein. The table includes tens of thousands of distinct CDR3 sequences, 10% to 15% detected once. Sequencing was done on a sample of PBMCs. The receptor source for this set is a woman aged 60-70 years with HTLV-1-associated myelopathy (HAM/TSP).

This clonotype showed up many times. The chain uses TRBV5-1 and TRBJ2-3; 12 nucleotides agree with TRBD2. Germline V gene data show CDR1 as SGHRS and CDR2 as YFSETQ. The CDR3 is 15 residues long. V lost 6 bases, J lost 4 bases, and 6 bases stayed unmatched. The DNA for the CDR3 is TGCGCCAGCACCTCGACTAGCGGGAGCGCAGATACGCAGTATTTT. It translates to CASTSTSGSADTQYF.

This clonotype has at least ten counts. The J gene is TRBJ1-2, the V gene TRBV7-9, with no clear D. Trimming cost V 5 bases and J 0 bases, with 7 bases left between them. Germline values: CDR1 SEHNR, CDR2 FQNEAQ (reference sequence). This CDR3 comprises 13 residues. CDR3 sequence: CASSPTANYGYTF. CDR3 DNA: TGTGCCAGCAGCCCCACAGCTAACTATGGCTACACCTTC. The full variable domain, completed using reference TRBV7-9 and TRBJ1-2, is DTGVSQNPRHKITKRGQNVTFRCDPISEHNRLYWYRQTLGQGPEFLTYFQNEAQLEKSRLLSDRFSAERPKGSFSTLEIQRTEQGDSAMYLCASSPTANYGYTFGSGTRLTVV.

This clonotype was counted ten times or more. The CDR3 DNA is TGTGCCAGCAGCTTAGGCACAGGGGCAGGGGCCAACGTCCTGACTTTC. Translated: CASSLGTGAGANVLTF. The chain has TRBV7-9 and TRBJ2-6; 7 bases line up with TRBD1. CDR1 SEHNR and CDR2 FQNEAQ come from the germline V gene (reference sequence). Losses at the gene ends were 1 base for V and 4 bases for J; bases not matched to a gene: 4. This CDR3 comprises 16 residues.

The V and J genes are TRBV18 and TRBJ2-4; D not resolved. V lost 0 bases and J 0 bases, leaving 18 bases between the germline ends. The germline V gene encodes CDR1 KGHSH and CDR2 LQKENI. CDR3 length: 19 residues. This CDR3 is CASSPPIADTNPAKNIQYF. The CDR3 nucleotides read TGTGCCAGCTCACCACCGATAGCCGACACAAACCCAGCCAAAAACATTCAGTACTTC.

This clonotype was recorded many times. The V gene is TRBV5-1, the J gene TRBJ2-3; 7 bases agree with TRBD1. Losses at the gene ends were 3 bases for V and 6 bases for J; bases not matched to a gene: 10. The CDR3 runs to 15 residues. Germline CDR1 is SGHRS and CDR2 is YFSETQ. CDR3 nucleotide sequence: TGCGCCAGCAGCTCGTGGGTAGGGGGCGCCGATACGCAGTATTTT. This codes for CASSSWVGGADTQYF. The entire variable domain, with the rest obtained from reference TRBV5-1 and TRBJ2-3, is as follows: KAGVTQTPRYLIKTRGQQVTLSCSPISGHRSVSWYQQTPGQGLQFLFEYFSETQRNKGNFPGRFSGRQFSNSRSEMNVSTLELGDSALYLCASSSWVGGADTQYFGPGTRLTVL.

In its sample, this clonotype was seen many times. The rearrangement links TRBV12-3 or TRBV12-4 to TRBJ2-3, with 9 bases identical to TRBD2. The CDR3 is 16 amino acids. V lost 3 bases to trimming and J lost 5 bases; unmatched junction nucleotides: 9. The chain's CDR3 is CASSFDLAGNGDTQYF. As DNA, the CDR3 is TGTGCCAGCAGTTTCGATCTAGCGGGAAACGGAGATACGCAGTATTTT.

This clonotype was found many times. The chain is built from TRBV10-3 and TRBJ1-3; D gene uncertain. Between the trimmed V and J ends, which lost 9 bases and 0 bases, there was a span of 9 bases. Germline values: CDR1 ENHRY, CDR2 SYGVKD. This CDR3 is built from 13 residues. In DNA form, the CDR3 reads TGTGCCATTCAGTCAGACTCTGGAAACACCATATATTTT. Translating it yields CAIQSDSGNTIYF.

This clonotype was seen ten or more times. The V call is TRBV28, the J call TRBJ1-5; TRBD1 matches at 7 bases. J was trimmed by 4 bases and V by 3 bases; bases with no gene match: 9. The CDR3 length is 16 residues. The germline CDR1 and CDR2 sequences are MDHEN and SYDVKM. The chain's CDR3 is CASSFEGGPKNQPQHF. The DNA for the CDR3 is TGTGCCAGCAGTTTCGAAGGGGGCCCTAAGAATCAGCCCCAGCATTTT. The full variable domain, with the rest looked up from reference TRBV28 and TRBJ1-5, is DVKVTQSSRYLVKRTGEKVFLECVQDMDHENMFWYRQDPGLGLRLIYFSYDVKMKEKGDIPEGYSVSREKKERFSLILESASTNQTSMYLCASSFEGGPKNQPQHFGDGTRLSIL.

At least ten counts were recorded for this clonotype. DNA for the CDR3: TGCAGTGCTAGAGATGCGGCTAGCGGATTAGCCAAAAACATTCAGTACTTC. It codes for CSARDAASGLAKNIQYF. This chain joins TRBV20-1 and TRBJ2-4; 7 bases agree with TRBD2. The CDR3 runs to 17 residues. The V and J ends lost 0 bases and 0 bases, in that order; junction bases with no gene match: 8. The V gene's germline CDR1 is DFQATT and CDR2 SNEGSKA (reference sequence).

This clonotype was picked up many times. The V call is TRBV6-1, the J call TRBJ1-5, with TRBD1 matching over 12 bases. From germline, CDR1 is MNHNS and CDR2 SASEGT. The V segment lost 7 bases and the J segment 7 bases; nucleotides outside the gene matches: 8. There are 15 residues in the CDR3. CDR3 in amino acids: CASNPGQGAYQPQHF. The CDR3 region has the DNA TGTGCCAGCAACCCGGGACAGGGGGCTTACCAGCCCCAGCATTTT.

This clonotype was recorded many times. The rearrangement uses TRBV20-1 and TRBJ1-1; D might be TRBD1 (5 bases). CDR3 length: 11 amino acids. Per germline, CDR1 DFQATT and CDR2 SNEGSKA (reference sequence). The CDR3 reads CTGTVNTEAFF. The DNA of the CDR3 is TGCACTGGGACTGTCAACACTGAAGCTTTCTTT.

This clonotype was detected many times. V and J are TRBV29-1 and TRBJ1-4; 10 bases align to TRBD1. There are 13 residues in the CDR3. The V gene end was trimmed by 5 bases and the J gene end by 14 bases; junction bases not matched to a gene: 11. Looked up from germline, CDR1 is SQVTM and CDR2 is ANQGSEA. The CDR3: CSVPRDRGQGLFF. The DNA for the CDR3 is TGCAGCGTTCCCAGGGACAGGGGACAGGGGCTGTTTTTT.

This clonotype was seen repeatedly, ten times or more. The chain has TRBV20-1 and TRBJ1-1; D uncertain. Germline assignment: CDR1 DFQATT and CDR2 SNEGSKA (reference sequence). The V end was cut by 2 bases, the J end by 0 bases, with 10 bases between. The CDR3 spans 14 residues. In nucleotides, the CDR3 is TGCAGTGCTAGAATAATCGCAGTGAACACTGAAGCTTTCTTT. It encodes CSARIIAVNTEAFF.

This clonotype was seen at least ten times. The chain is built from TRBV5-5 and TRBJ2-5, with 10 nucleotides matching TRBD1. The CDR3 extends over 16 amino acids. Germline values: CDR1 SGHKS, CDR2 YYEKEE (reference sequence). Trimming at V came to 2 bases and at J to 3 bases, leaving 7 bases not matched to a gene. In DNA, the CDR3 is TGTGCCAGCAGCTTCGGGACAGGGGTCGCGGAAGAGACCCAGTACTTC. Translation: CASSFGTGVAEETQYF.

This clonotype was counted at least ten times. CDR3 protein: CSADIIGRENQPQHF. CDR3 DNA: TGCAGTGCCGATATAATAGGACGGGAAAATCAGCCCCAGCATTTT. The chain links TRBV20-1 to TRBJ1-5; D gene uncertain. Germline V gene sequence: CDR1 DFQATT, CDR2 SNEGSKA (reference sequence). V lost 6 bases and J 4 bases, leaving 19 bases between the germline ends. This CDR3 contains 15 residues.

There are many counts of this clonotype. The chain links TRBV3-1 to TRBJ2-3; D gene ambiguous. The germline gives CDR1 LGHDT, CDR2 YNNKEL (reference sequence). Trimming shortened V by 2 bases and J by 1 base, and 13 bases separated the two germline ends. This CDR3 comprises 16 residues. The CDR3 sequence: CASSQPLTSGTDTQYF. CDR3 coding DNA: TGTGCCAGCAGCCAACCGTTGACCAGTGGCACAGATACGCAGTATTTT.

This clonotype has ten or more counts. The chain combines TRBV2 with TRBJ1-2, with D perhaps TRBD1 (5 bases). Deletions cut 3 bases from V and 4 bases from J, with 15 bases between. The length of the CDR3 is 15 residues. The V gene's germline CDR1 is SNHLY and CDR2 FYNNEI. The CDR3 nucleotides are TGTGCCAGCAGTGAGGGGCCAGGGCGGACCTATGGCTACACCTTC. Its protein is CASSEGPGRTYGYTF.

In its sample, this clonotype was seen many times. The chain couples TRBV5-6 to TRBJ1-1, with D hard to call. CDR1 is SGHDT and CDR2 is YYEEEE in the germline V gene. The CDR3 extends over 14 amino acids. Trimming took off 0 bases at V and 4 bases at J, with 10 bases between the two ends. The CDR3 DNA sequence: TGTGCCAGCAGCTTGGTCTTGACTGGCACTGAAGCTTTCTTT. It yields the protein CASSLVLTGTEAFF. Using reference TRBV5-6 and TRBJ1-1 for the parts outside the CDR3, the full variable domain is DAGVTQSPTHLIKTRGQQVTLRCSPKSGHDTVSWYQQALGQGPQFIFQYYEEEERQRGNFPDRFSGHQFPNYSSELNVNALLLGDSALYLCASSLVLTGTEAFFGQGTRLTVV.

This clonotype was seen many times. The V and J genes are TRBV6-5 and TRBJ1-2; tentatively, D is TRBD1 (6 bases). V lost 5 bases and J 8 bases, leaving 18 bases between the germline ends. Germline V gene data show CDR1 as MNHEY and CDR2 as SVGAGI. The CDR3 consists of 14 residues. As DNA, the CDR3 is TGTGCCAGCAGTGGCGAAAGGCGGGGGCGAGGCTACACCTTC. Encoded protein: CASSGERRGRGYTF.

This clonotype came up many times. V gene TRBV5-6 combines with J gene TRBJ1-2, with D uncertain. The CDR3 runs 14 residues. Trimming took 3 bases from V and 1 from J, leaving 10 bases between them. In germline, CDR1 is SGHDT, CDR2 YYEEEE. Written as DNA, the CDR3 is TGTGCCAGCAGCTGGGCTCAGAATAACTATGGCTACACCTTC. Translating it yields CASSWAQNNYGYTF.

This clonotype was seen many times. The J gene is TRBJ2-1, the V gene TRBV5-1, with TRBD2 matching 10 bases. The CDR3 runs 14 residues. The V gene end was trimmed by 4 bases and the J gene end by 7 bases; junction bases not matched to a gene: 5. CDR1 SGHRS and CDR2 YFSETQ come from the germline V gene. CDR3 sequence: CASSQSGRGNEQFF. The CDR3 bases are TGCGCCAGCAGCCAGAGCGGGAGGGGGAATGAGCAGTTCTTC.

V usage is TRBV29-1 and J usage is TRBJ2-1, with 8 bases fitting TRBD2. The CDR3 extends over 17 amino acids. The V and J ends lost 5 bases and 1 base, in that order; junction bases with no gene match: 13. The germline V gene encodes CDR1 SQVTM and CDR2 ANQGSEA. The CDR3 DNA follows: TGCAGCGTTTTGAGCGGGAGCCTATTGGGATCCTACAATGAGCAGTTCTTC. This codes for CSVLSGSLLGSYNEQFF.

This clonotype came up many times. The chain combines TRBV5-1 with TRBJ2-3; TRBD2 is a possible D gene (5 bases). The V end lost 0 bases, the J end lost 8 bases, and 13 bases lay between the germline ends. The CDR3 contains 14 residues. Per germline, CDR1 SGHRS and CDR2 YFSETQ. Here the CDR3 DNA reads TGCGCCAGCAGCTTGGATCTCGGAGGCGGTACGCAGTATTTT. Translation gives CASSLDLGGGTQYF.

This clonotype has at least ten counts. CDR3 loop: CASSLGQGPTEAFF. CDR3 coding DNA: TGTGCCAGCAGCTTAGGACAGGGGCCCACTGAAGCTTTCTTT. The chain links TRBV7-9 to TRBJ1-1; 8 bases agree with TRBD1. Germline lookup yields CDR1 SEHNR and CDR2 FQNEAQ (reference sequence). The length of the CDR3 is 14 residues. The trim removed 1 base at V and 4 bases at J, leaving 2 bases unmatched.

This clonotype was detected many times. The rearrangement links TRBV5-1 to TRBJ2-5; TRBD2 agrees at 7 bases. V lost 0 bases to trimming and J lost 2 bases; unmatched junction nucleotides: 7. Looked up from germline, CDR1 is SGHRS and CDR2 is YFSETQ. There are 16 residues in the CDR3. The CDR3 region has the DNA TGCGCCAGCAGCTTGGGACTAGCTGTAGGGCAAGAGACCCAGTACTTC. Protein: CASSLGLAVGQETQYF. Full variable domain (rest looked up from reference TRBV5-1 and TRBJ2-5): KAGVTQTPRYLIKTRGQQVTLSCSPISGHRSVSWYQQTPGQGLQFLFEYFSETQRNKGNFPGRFSGRQFSNSRSEMNVSTLELGDSALYLCASSLGLAVGQETQYFGPGTRLLVL.

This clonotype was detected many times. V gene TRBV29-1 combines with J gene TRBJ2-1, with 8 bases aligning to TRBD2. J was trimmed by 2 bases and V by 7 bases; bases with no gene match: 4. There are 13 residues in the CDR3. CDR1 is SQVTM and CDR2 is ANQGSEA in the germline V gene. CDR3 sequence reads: CSATSGTYNEQFF. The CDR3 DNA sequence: TGCAGCGCCACTAGCGGAACCTACAATGAGCAGTTCTTC.

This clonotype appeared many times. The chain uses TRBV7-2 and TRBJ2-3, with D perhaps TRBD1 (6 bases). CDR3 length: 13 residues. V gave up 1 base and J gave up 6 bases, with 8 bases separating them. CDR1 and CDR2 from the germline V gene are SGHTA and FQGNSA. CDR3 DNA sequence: TGTGCCAGCAGCTTAGACAGGGCCGATACGCAGTATTTT. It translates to CASSLDRADTQYF.

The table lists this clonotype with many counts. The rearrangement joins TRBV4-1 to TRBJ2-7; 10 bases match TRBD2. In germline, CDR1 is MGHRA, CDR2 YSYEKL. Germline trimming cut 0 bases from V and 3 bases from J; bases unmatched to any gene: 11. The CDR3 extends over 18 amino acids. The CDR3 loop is CASSQESGEREGVYEQYF. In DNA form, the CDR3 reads TGCGCCAGCAGCCAAGAATCGGGCGAGCGGGAGGGGGTCTACGAGCAGTACTTC.

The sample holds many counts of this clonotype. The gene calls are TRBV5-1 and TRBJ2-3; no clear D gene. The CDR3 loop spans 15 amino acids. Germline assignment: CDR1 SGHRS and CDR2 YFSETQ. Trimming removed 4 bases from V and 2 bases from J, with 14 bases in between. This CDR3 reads CASSALSLFTDTQYF. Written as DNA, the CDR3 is TGCGCCAGCAGCGCCCTTTCTCTGTTCACAGATACGCAGTATTTT. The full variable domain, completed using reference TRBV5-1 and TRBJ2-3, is KAGVTQTPRYLIKTRGQQVTLSCSPISGHRSVSWYQQTPGQGLQFLFEYFSETQRNKGNFPGRFSGRQFSNSRSEMNVSTLELGDSALYLCASSALSLFTDTQYFGPGTRLTVL.

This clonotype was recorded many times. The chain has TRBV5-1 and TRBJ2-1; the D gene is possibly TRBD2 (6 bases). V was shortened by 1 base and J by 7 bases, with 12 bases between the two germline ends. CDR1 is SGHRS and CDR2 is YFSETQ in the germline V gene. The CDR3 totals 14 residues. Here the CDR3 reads CASSLIGSGNEQFF. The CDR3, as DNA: TGCGCCAGCAGCTTGATCGGGAGTGGGAATGAGCAGTTCTTC.